This T cell receptor (beta chain) was retrieved from a study of T cells after somatic rescue of genetic block. This clone was found once. Clones were sequenced by immunoSEQ multiplex PCR, and TCRdb holds only the in-frame ones, with some missing. The repertoire holds around 67,000 clones, with approximately 91% as singletons. This CDR3 spans 18 amino acids. Germline CDR1 LGHNA, CDR2 YSLEER. Trimming cost V 4 bases and J 1 base; bases outside gene matches: 12. The V and J genes are TRBV4-3 and TRBJ2-5, with 10 bases aligning to TRBD2. The sequence was obtained from a man in his thirties or forties. The specimen was peripheral blood mononuclear cells (PBMCs). CDR3 nucleotide sequence: TGCGCCAGCAGCCGTCTCTGGCTAGCGGGAGCCCTCCAAGAGACCCAGTACTTC. It translates to CASSRLWLAGALQETQYF.